These 16 T cell receptor beta chains were sequenced from one sample in a study of beta chain features in type 1 diabetes. cDNA synthesis used the whole RNA isolate, giving expressed TCRB sequences. The repertoire was sequenced with immunoSEQ multiplex PCR; TCRdb's copy has only in-frame clones and lacks some. The sample lists 860,000 or so clones, roughly 15% occurring once. The sample was naive CD4+ T cells from blood. These receptors were collected from a young woman in good health.

The chain is built from TRBV6-1 and TRBJ1-5; 9 positions agree with TRBD1. Losses at the gene ends were 10 bases for V and 5 bases for J; bases not matched to a gene: 6. The CDR3 contains 13 residues. Germline loops: CDR1 MNHNS, CDR2 SASEGT. CDR3 in amino acids: CATSGTGYQPQHF. The CDR3 bases are TGTGCCACTTCAGGGACAGGGTATCAGCCCCAGCATTTT.

This clone was detected only a few times. This chain joins TRBV9 and TRBJ1-6; D ambiguous. V lost 5 bases and J 7 bases, leaving 7 bases between the germline ends. Germline lookup yields CDR1 SGDLS and CDR2 YYNGEE. The CDR3 loop spans 12 amino acids. The CDR3 sequence: CASRQGNSPLHF. In DNA form, the CDR3 reads TGTGCCAGCAGGCAAGGGAATTCACCCCTCCACTTT.

This clone was recorded only once. V usage is TRBV28 and J usage is TRBJ2-7, with unresolved D. The CDR3 is made up of 13 amino acids. Trimming took off 2 bases at V and 2 bases at J, with 7 bases between the two ends. Looked up from germline, CDR1 is MDHEN and CDR2 is SYDVKM. The CDR3: CASSLTVPYEQYF. The CDR3 nucleotides are TGTGCCAGCAGTTTAACGGTTCCCTACGAGCAGTACTTC.

The V and J genes are TRBV7-3 and TRBJ2-1, with 9 bases identical to TRBD2. Per the germline V gene, CDR1 is SGHTA and CDR2 is FQGTGA. The CDR3 length is 16 residues. V was clipped by 3 bases and J by 0 bases; unmatched bases: 3. The CDR3, as DNA: TGTGCCAGCAGCTTCCTAGCGGGGAGCTCCTACAATGAGCAGTTCTTC. This codes for CASSFLAGSSYNEQFF.

This chain joins TRBV4-1 and TRBJ2-1; unclear D gene. CDR1 is MGHRA, CDR2 YSYEKL, per germline. Trimming shortened V by 1 base and J by 1 base, and 8 bases separated the two germline ends. The CDR3 loop spans 15 amino acids. For the CDR3, the DNA is TGCGCCAGCAGCCAAGGACCAGGATCCTACAATGAGCAGTTCTTC. Protein: CASSQGPGSYNEQFF.

The J gene is TRBJ2-1, the V gene TRBV21-1; TRBD1, as called in the table, went unchecked against the DNA. TRBV21-1 is annotated as a pseudogene. The CDR3 is 16 residues long. In nucleotides, the CDR3 is TGTGCCAGCGACACCAACAGGGGCGACCGCTACAATGAGCAGTTCTTC. Its translation is CASDTNRGDRYNEQFF.

The chain combines TRBV15 with TRBJ2-1; D ambiguous. CDR1 and CDR2 from the germline V gene are LNHNV and YYDKDF (reference sequence). The V and J ends lost 0 bases and 5 bases respectively, with 17 bases between them. The CDR3 totals 17 residues. CDR3 region: CATSRDAGSWHHNEQFF. CDR3 coding DNA: TGTGCCACCAGCAGAGATGCTGGATCATGGCACCACAATGAGCAGTTCTTC.

CDR3 in amino acids: CASSPYLEQGAHEQYF. The CDR3 DNA reads TGTGCCAGCAGCCCGTACCTAGAACAGGGTGCGCACGAGCAGTACTTC. The gene calls are TRBV7-6 and TRBJ2-7; D perhaps matches TRBD1 (6 bases). The CDR3 consists of 16 residues. The V gene's germline CDR1 is SGHVS and CDR2 FNYEAQ. Trimming left V 5 bases short and J 5 bases short, with 22 bases between.

This clone occurred a few times. This rearrangement joins TRBV20-1 to TRBJ2-5; TRBD1 agrees at 7 bases. Per the germline V gene, CDR1 is DFQATT and CDR2 is SNEGSKA (reference sequence). The CDR3 consists of 11 residues. Trimming removed 8 bases from V and 7 bases from J; junction bases left unmatched: 7. The CDR3 DNA reads as TGCAGTAGTAGACAGGGACCGACCCAGTACTTC. Its protein is CSSRQGPTQYF.

The chain links TRBV7-9 to TRBJ1-2; D remains ambiguous. Germline V gives CDR1 SEHNR, CDR2 FQNEAQ (reference sequence). This CDR3 region has 15 residues. V dropped 5 bases and J dropped 3 bases, with 16 bases sitting between them. As DNA, the CDR3 is TGTGCCAGCAGCCCTGAGGATGGGAACGACTATGGCTACACCTTC. This encodes CASSPEDGNDYGYTF.

V and J are TRBV18 and TRBJ2-7, with D hard to call. Germline V gene lookup returns CDR1 KGHSH and CDR2 LQKENI. The germline V and J ends were trimmed by 3 bases and 6 bases, with 15 bases remaining between them. CDR3 size: 14 residues. CDR3: CASSPNGVASEQYF. The CDR3 DNA sequence: TGTGCCAGCTCACCTAACGGAGTAGCCAGCGAGCAGTACTTC.

The V gene is TRBV7-3, the J gene TRBJ1-1; D is possibly TRBD1 (5 bases). Germline V gene data show CDR1 as SGHTA and CDR2 as FQGTGA. V dropped 4 bases and J dropped 1 base, with 13 bases sitting between them. The length of the CDR3 is 15 residues. CDR3: CASSSSGQPNTEAFF. DNA of the CDR3: TGTGCCAGCAGCTCCTCGGGGCAGCCGAACACTGAAGCTTTCTTT.

This clone occurred once. V and J are TRBV6-6 and TRBJ2-5, with D possibly being TRBD2 (5 bases). This CDR3 region has 13 residues. V was trimmed by 6 bases and J by 5 bases, leaving 13 bases between them. The germline gives CDR1 MNHNY, CDR2 SVGAGI (reference sequence). The CDR3 region has the DNA TGTGCCAGCAGCCCCACTAGAGGCGAGACCCAGTACTTC. It yields the protein CASSPTRGETQYF.

This clone has just a few counts. The V and J genes are TRBV7-8 and TRBJ2-3, with D perhaps being TRBD1 or TRBD2 (5 bases each). The CDR3 loop spans 16 amino acids. The ends were cut back, 3 bases at V and 2 bases at J, with 15 bases in the middle. CDR1 and CDR2 from the germline V gene are SGHVS and FQNEAQ. CDR3 sequence reads: CASSFRDVAVTDTQYF. The CDR3 coding sequence is TGTGCCAGCAGCTTCCGGGACGTTGCTGTCACAGATACGCAGTATTTT.

V is TRBV21-1 and J is TRBJ2-7; the table's D call, TRBD1, has no DNA check behind it. TRBV21-1 corresponds to a pseudogene. The CDR3 runs to 13 residues. As DNA, the CDR3 is TGTGCCAGGCAACTACAGTCAGGGAACGAGCAGTACTTC. Protein: CARQLQSGNEQYF.

Details on this clone: Sequence at one end of the junction differs from germline and may be a read error. This chain joins TRBV7-7 and TRBJ2-2, with D maybe TRBD2 (6 bases). The CDR3 covers 14 residues. From germline, CDR1 is SSHAT and CDR2 FNYEAQ (reference sequence). Here the CDR3 reads CASSFNGGTGELFF. CDR3 nucleotide sequence: TGTGCTAGCAGCTTCAACGGGGGCACCGGGGAGCTGTTTTTT.